The source of this T cell receptor beta chain is a study of Graves' ophthalmopathy and Graves' hyperthyroidism. Study details: Pretreatment peripheral blood was obtained at initial diagnosis.

This clonotype was observed at least ten times. RNA transcripts provided the template for amplifying TCR beta CDR3 regions. The authors performed first-round RT-PCR with HTBI primers and then a second-round multiplex PCR. TCRdb reprocessed the multiplex PCR reads with MiXCR, giving one entry per CDR3 protein. Of some 350,000 distinct CDR3 sequences in the sample, about a sixth are singletons; the top ten hold 2% to 3%. The CDR3 extends over 15 amino acids. J lost 4 bases, V lost 5 bases, and 7 bases had no gene match. From germline, CDR1 is SGHTA and CDR2 FQGNSA. The clonotype comes from an adult woman with stable Graves' hyperthyroidism. Sequencing used peripheral blood. V usage is TRBV7-2 and J usage is TRBJ2-5, with 10 positions matching TRBD2. The CDR3 reads CASSLRLAGGETQYF. The DNA for the CDR3 is TGTGCCAGCAGCCTAAGACTAGCGGGTGGAGAGACCCAGTACTTC.